The 27 T cell receptor beta chains listed next were all sequenced from one sample in a study of tissue T cells after allogeneic stem cell transplantation. The data were produced by immunoSEQ multiplex PCR, yet TCRdb's version contains in-frame clones alone and is incomplete. This sample carries 20,000 to 25,000 clones, 72% of them seen once, and the ten largest clones take around 0.66%. Sequencing was done on a sample of spleen. The receptors stem from a female BALB/c mouse in good health. The MHC haplotype of this mouse line is H2-d.

Concerning this clone itself: Germline and genes: mouse. The read is 1 residue too short to cover the CDR3 end, so that end is filled in from the germline J gene. Other DNA sequences of this sample code for an identical CDR3. The chain has TRBV1 and TRBJ2-7; D unresolved. This CDR3 has 11 amino acids. V was clipped by 3 bases and J by 4 bases, with 4 bases between them. CDR1 and CDR2 (germline): NSQYPW, LRSPGD (reference sequence). The part of the CDR3 DNA that was read is TGCACCTGCAGTGCGGGATATGAACAGTAC. This translates into CTCSAGYEQY. The whole CDR3 sequence is CTCSAGYEQYF. Full variable domain (remainder filled in from reference TRBV1 and TRBJ2-7): VTLLEQNPRWRLVPRGQAVNLRCILKNSQYPWMSWYQQDLQKQLQWLFTLRSPGDKEVKSLPGADYLATRVTDTELRLQVANMSQGRTLYCTCSAGYEQYFGPGTRLTVL.

A remark on this clone: The listed genes are named as in mouse. The read ends 1 residue early relative to the CDR3; the germline J gene fills the gap. The genes are TRBV13-1 and TRBJ2-5; 8 nucleotides match TRBD1. V lost 2 bases, J lost 5 bases, and 1 base stayed unmatched. The CDR3 is 13 residues long. Germline V gene lookup returns CDR1 NSHNY and CDR2 SYGAGN. The CDR3 DNA, read in part, is TGTGCCAGCAGTGAAGGACAGGGAGACACCCAGTAC. It encodes CASSEGQGDTQY. The whole CDR3 region reads CASSEGQGDTQYF.

This clone appeared a single time. All gene names here are mouse names. The read halts 1 residue ahead of the CDR3 end, with the missing end drawn from the germline J gene. The chain uses TRBV31 and TRBJ2-1; 7 bases line up with TRBD1. The CDR3 loop spans 11 amino acids. CDR1 GKSSPN and CDR2 SITVG come from the germline V gene. Losses at the gene ends were 8 bases for V and 3 bases for J; bases not matched to a gene: 1. The CDR3 loop is CAGTVYAEQFF. The part of the CDR3 DNA that was read is TGTGCCGGGACAGTCTATGCTGAGCAGTTC.

This clone turned up a few times. Germline and genes: mouse. The CDR3 region is CASSGDRPLSGNTLYF. The CDR3 bases that were read are TGTGCCAGCAGTGGGGACAGGCCCCTTTCTGGAAATACGCTCTAT. The V gene is TRBV13-3, the J gene TRBJ1-3; 8 nucleotides agree with TRBD1. The read ends 1 residue shy of where the CDR3 ends; the end is completed using the germline J gene. CDR3 length: 16 residues. J was trimmed by 0 bases and V by 3 bases; bases with no gene match: 5. Per the germline V gene, CDR1 is NNHDY and CDR2 is SYVADS.

Of note for this clone: Mouse germline and gene names are used. Coverage ceases 1 residue before the CDR3 finishes, and the germline J gene fills in the end. The gene calls are TRBV13-2 and TRBJ2-1; TRBD2 aligns across 10 bases. This CDR3 is built from 15 residues. V trimming: 1 base; J trimming: 4 bases; junction bases outside the gene matches: 2. Per germline, CDR1 NNHNN and CDR2 SYGAGS (reference sequence). The covered CDR3 bases are TGTGCCAGCGGTGATCACTGGGGGGGATATGCTGAGCAGTTC. Protein product: CASGDHWGGYAEQF. Given in full, the CDR3 is CASGDHWGGYAEQFF.

Of note for this clone: Any gene name here is a mouse gene name. The CDR3 end lies 1 residue beyond the end of the read and is filled in from the germline J gene. The chain links TRBV13-2 to TRBJ2-5; D is ambiguous. Trimming shortened V by 1 base and J by 3 bases, and 6 bases separated the two germline ends. The CDR3 has 13 residues. Germline V CDR1 and CDR2: NNHNN, SYGAGS (reference sequence). The part of the CDR3 DNA that was read is TGTGCCAGCGGTGATAATTGGCAAGACACCCAGTAC. Protein sequence: CASGDNWQDTQY. The CDR3 in full is CASGDNWQDTQYF.

A note on this clone: Genes here carry mouse names. Read sequence stops 1 residue before the CDR3 end, and the germline J gene provides the missing end. V and J are TRBV13-3 and TRBJ1-1, with no clear D. The CDR3 runs 13 residues. V lost 2 bases and J 1 base, leaving 6 bases between the germline ends. The V gene's germline CDR1 is NNHDY and CDR2 SYVADS. CDR3 bases read: TGTGCCAGCAGTGAGGGCAGAAACACAGAAGTCTTC. Translating it yields CASSEGRNTEVF. The CDR3 as a whole reads CASSEGRNTEVFF.

Details on this clone: Gene names denote mouse genes. The missing CDR3 end, 1 residue past where the read stops, is filled in from the germline J gene. V usage is TRBV13-2 and J usage is TRBJ1-5; no clear D. Per the germline V gene, CDR1 is NNHNN and CDR2 is SYGAGS (reference sequence). The V and J ends lost 0 bases and 3 bases respectively, with 10 bases between them. CDR3 length: 15 amino acids. CDR3 DNA, as far as it was read: TGTGCCAGCGGTGATGCGTGGGAACGCAACCAGGCTCCGCTT. It translates to CASGDAWERNQAPL. In full, the CDR3 reads CASGDAWERNQAPLF.

This clone was counted between two and nine times. Each gene name is a mouse one. The read gets to within 1 residue of the CDR3 end, and the germline J gene fills in the rest. Other DNA sequences in the sample encode the same CDR3. The chain carries TRBV13-2 and TRBJ2-7, with D perhaps matching TRBD1 (6 bases). Trimming shortened V by 2 bases and J by 1 base, and 7 bases separated the two germline ends. Germline lookup yields CDR1 NNHNN and CDR2 SYGAGS (reference sequence). The CDR3 runs 13 residues. The CDR3 protein is CASGEGQSYEQYF. The CDR3 DNA, read in part, is TGTGCCAGCGGTGAGGGACAATCCTATGAACAGTAC.

For this clone: Here the gene names and germline are mouse. The read halts 1 residue ahead of the CDR3 end, with the missing end drawn from the germline J gene. The chain joins TRBV19 to TRBJ2-3; D is perhaps TRBD1 (6 bases). In germline, CDR1 is FNHDT, CDR2 SITEND (reference sequence). Trimming shortened V by 2 bases and J by 1 base, and 11 bases separated the two germline ends. The CDR3 has 15 residues. Incomplete CDR3 DNA: TGTGCCAGCAGTATGTCAGGGGCGGGTGCAGAAACGCTGTAT. As protein: CASSMSGAGAETLY. From start to end, the CDR3 is CASSMSGAGAETLYF.

With respect to this clone: Here the gene names and germline are mouse. Read data end 1 residue before the CDR3 end; the end is taken from the germline J gene. This chain uses TRBV19 with TRBJ2-2; no firm D call. Trimming removed 3 bases from V and 0 bases from J, with 3 bases in between. This CDR3 has 13 amino acids. Per the germline V gene, CDR1 is FNHDT and CDR2 is SITEND (reference sequence). CDR3 residues: CASSTANTGQLYF. Incomplete CDR3 DNA: TGTGCCAGCAGTACAGCAAACACCGGGCAGCTCTAC.

A word on this clone: Genes and germline come from the mouse. The CDR3 end lies 1 residue beyond the end of the read and is filled in from the germline J gene. This chain uses TRBV1 with TRBJ2-7; D remains unclear. Between the trimmed V and J ends, which lost 4 bases and 4 bases, there was a span of 8 bases. This CDR3 is 12 amino acids long. Looked up from germline, CDR1 is NSQYPW and CDR2 is LRSPGD (reference sequence). CDR3 DNA (partial): TGCACCTGCAGTGTCGACCTTTATGAACAGTAC. It yields the protein CTCSVDLYEQY. The CDR3 reads in full as CTCSVDLYEQYF.

This clone was found once. The genes are named according to mouse. The read comes to an end 1 residue before the CDR3 does, leaving the germline J gene to fill in the end. This chain connects TRBV19 to TRBJ2-3, with D possibly TRBD1 on 5 matching bases. Germline CDR1 reads FNHDT; CDR2 reads SITEND (reference sequence). V lost 2 bases and J lost 0, with 10 bases in between. This CDR3 is 15 amino acids long. CDR3 amino acids: CASSIGQTSAETLYF. The sequenced part of the CDR3 DNA is TGTGCCAGCAGTATCGGACAAACTAGTGCAGAAACGCTGTAT.

Only a few counts were recorded for this clone. Gene labels here are mouse ones. The sequence runs out 1 residue before the end of the CDR3; the remainder is reconstructed from the germline J gene. The J gene is TRBJ2-7, the V gene TRBV13-2; possible D gene TRBD1, 6 bases. The germline V gene has CDR1 NNHNN and CDR2 SYGAGS (reference sequence). The CDR3 contains 12 residues. V lost 2 bases and J 4 bases, leaving 7 bases between the germline ends. CDR3 DNA, as far as it was read: TGTGCCAGCGGTGAAGGGGGATATGAACAGTAC. Amino acids: CASGEGGYEQY. From start to end, the CDR3 is CASGEGGYEQYF.

The count of this clone is one. Germline and genes: mouse. The DNA ends 1 residue before the CDR3 does, and the rest of the CDR3 is filled in from the germline J gene. This sequence joins TRBV31 and TRBJ2-3; 9 bases fit TRBD1. The germline V gene encodes CDR1 GKSSPN and CDR2 SITVG. This CDR3 is built from 13 residues. Germline trimming cut 5 bases from V and 1 base from J; bases unmatched to any gene: 1. CDR3 DNA, as far as it was read: TGTGCCTGGGACAGGGGGGGTGCAGAAACGCTGTAT. Encoded protein: CAWDRGGAETLY. The entire CDR3 reads CAWDRGGAETLYF.

Worth noting for this clone: Genes and germline come from the mouse. The DNA ends 1 residue before the CDR3 does, and the rest of the CDR3 is filled in from the germline J gene. The chain combines TRBV1 with TRBJ2-2; D remains unclear. Trimming took 3 bases from V and 0 from J, leaving 5 bases between them. There are 14 residues in the CDR3. In germline, CDR1 is NSQYPW, CDR2 LRSPGD (reference sequence). CDR3 in amino acids: CTCSASSNTGQLYF. CDR3 bases read: TGCACCTGCAGTGCCTCCTCAAACACCGGGCAGCTCTAC.

Note on this clone: Gene labels here are mouse ones. The read ends 1 residue shy of where the CDR3 ends; the end is completed using the germline J gene. J is TRBJ2-2 and V is TRBV13-2; 12 bases agree with TRBD2. The CDR3 has 15 residues. The germline gives CDR1 NNHNN, CDR2 SYGAGS (reference sequence). Unmatched junction bases numbered 5, after V lost 5 bases and J lost 6 bases. The CDR3 loop reads CASGPGLGGAGQLYF. The CDR3 bases that were read are TGTGCCAGCGGGCCGGGACTGGGGGGCGCCGGGCAGCTCTAC.

Note on this clone: Mouse names are used for the genes. The read gets to within 1 residue of the CDR3 end, and the germline J gene fills in the rest. The chain couples TRBV20 to TRBJ1-2, with D unresolved. Trimming took off 0 bases at V and 0 bases at J, with 5 bases between the two ends. The CDR3 consists of 13 residues. The germline V gene encodes CDR1 GFQATS and CDR2 STVNSAI. The CDR3 sequence: CGARDSANSDYTF. Incomplete CDR3 DNA: TGTGGTGCTAGGGACAGTGCAAACTCCGACTACACC.

Concerning this clone itself: Germline and genes here are mouse. Sequencing ends 1 residue short of the CDR3 end; the germline J gene provides the rest. This chain links TRBV2 with TRBJ2-3, with D maybe TRBD1 (5 bases). V was cut by 2 bases and J by 1 base, with 10 bases left in between. The CDR3 runs 15 residues. The germline V gene encodes CDR1 LGHNA and CDR2 YSYQKL. The DNA read from the CDR3 is TGTGCCAGCAGCCAACAGGGATTGGGTGCAGAAACGCTGTAT. This codes for CASSQQGLGAETLY. The entire CDR3 protein is CASSQQGLGAETLYF.

As regards this clone: Mouse gene names and germline throughout. The CDR3 is cut off 1 residue early in the read; its end comes from the germline J gene. The V and J genes are TRBV19 and TRBJ1-3; D uncertain. This CDR3 region has 13 residues. V was shortened by 2 bases and J by 0 bases, with 3 bases between the two germline ends. Germline lookup yields CDR1 FNHDT and CDR2 SITEND (reference sequence). The CDR3 bases that were read are TGTGCCAGCAGTATGGGTTCTGGAAATACGCTCTAT. Translating it yields CASSMGSGNTLY. The CDR3 as a whole reads CASSMGSGNTLYF.

As regards this clone: The listed genes are named as in mouse. The CDR3 is cut off 1 residue early in the read; its end comes from the germline J gene. The rearrangement links TRBV5 to TRBJ1-3, with D maybe TRBD1 (6 bases). The ends were cut back, 0 bases at V and 0 bases at J, with 12 bases in the middle. Germline assignment: CDR1 LGHNA and CDR2 YNLKQL (reference sequence). The CDR3 length is 17 residues. CDR3 residues: CASSQDRGGRSGNTLYF. The covered CDR3 bases are TGTGCCAGCAGCCAAGACCGGGGGGGGCGTTCTGGAAATACGCTCTAT.

Concerning this clone: Gene names and germline refer to mouse. The read falls 1 residue short of the CDR3 end, and the missing part is taken from the germline J gene. This chain connects TRBV13-2 to TRBJ2-4; 11 bases map to TRBD2. Germline V gene data show CDR1 as NNHNN and CDR2 as SYGAGS (reference sequence). The junction had 2 bases not matched to a gene; V was cut back by 3 bases and J by 5 bases. The CDR3 extends over 14 amino acids. The CDR3 DNA, read in part, is TGTGCCAGCGGTGCCGGGACTGGGGGAAACACCTTGTAC. This encodes CASGAGTGGNTLY. The CDR3 in full is CASGAGTGGNTLYF.

On this clone itself: An end of the junction does not agree with germline; a read error may underlie this. Gene names are the mouse ones. Read coverage stops 1 residue before the CDR3 terminus; the germline J gene supplies the remainder. V usage is TRBV13-2 and J usage is TRBJ1-4, with D possibly matching TRBD1 (6 bases). Germline loops: CDR1 NNHNN, CDR2 SYGAGS (reference sequence). The CDR3 loop spans 15 amino acids. Partial CDR3 DNA: TGTGCCAGCAGTGATGCCCTGGGACAAAACGAAAGATTATTT. It codes for CASSDALGQNERLF. The whole CDR3 reads CASSDALGQNERLFF.

About this clone: Gene names are the mouse ones. The read ends 1 residue before the CDR3 terminus; that terminus is restored from the germline J gene. V usage is TRBV13-1 and J usage is TRBJ1-1; tentative D call: TRBD1 (5 bases). The CDR3 consists of 12 residues. Trimming shortened V by 5 bases and J by 4 bases, and 9 bases separated the two germline ends. Germline-derived CDR1 and CDR2 are NSHNY and SYGAGN. Partial CDR3 DNA: TGTGCCAGCAGGAGGGACCCCACAGAAGTCTTC. Residues: CASRRDPTEVF. The complete CDR3 reads CASRRDPTEVFF.

In the case of this clone: These gene names are mouse names. The read halts 1 residue ahead of the CDR3 end, with the missing end drawn from the germline J gene. The rearrangement joins TRBV5 to TRBJ2-7; D unclear. The V gene's germline CDR1 is LGHNA and CDR2 YNLKQL (reference sequence). There are 12 residues in the CDR3. The germline V and J ends were trimmed by 0 bases and 6 bases, with 6 bases remaining between them. CDR3 residues: CASSQDPVEQYF. The sequenced part of the CDR3 DNA is TGTGCCAGCAGCCAAGATCCGGTTGAACAGTAC.

In the case of this clone: Genes and germline come from the mouse. The missing CDR3 end, 1 residue past where the read stops, is filled in from the germline J gene. The chain has TRBV31 and TRBJ1-2, with TRBD1 as a possible D gene (6 bases). Germline CDR1 reads GKSSPN; CDR2 reads SITVG. The CDR3 contains 15 residues. V lost 0 bases, J lost 2 bases, and 13 bases lay in between. The CDR3 here is CAWSLGGADNSDYTF. Partial CDR3 DNA: TGTGCCTGGAGTCTTGGGGGGGCGGACAACTCCGACTACACC. The full variable domain, with the rest looked up from reference TRBV31 and TRBJ1-2, is AQTIHQWPVAEIKAVGSPLSLGCTIKGKSSPNLYWYWQATGGTLQQLFYSITVGQVESVVQLNLSASRPKDDQFILSTEKLLLSHSGFYLCAWSLGGADNSDYTFGSGTRLLVI.

Details on this clone: Gene names follow the mouse nomenclature. The missing CDR3 end, 1 residue past where the read stops, is filled in from the germline J gene. V is TRBV13-3 and J is TRBJ1-1, with 7 nucleotides matching TRBD1. CDR3 size: 14 residues. V gave up 2 bases and J gave up 1 base; unmatched junction bases: 2. The germline V gene encodes CDR1 NNHDY and CDR2 SYVADS. The sequenced part of the CDR3 DNA is TGTGCCAGCAGTGAGCGGACAGGGAACACAGAAGTCTTC. Translation gives CASSERTGNTEVF. The CDR3 reads in full as CASSERTGNTEVFF.